A few counts support the clone carrying this TCR beta chain. Its antigen remains unknown. The CDR3 spans 14 residues. The V gene lost 4 bases and the J gene lost 3 bases, with 9 bases spanning the gap. Germline V lookup: CDR1 LNHDA, CDR2 SQIVND (reference sequence). Measured with immunoSEQ multiplex PCR; TCRdb has only the in-frame clones, and not every one. Among roughly 490,000 clones listed, roughly 85% were seen once. The data derive from a study of shared clonotypes between healthy human individuals. Study results and limitations: Few donors restricted represented genetic and exposure-history diversity.

The specimen was PBMCs. This receptor was taken from a woman in her 40s in good health. Some clones in this sample may be carry-over from other donors' samples. The chain combines TRBV19 with TRBJ1-4; weak D call: TRBD1 (5 bases). As DNA, the CDR3 is TGTGCCAGTAGTACGGCAGGGTCTAATGAAAAACTGTTTTTT. Protein: CASSTAGSNEKLFF.